This TCR beta chain comes out of a study of CD8+ T cells in alopecia areata. Following extraction, RNA underwent reverse transcription to cDNA, which served as the sequencing template. Profiling relied on immunoSEQ multiplex PCR, and the TCRdb table lists in-frame clones only, not all of them. The sample holds under 200,000 clones, about 60% seen once. Treatment of the sample: oral pan-JAK inhibitor, 5-10 mg twice daily. Unmatched junction bases numbered 8, after V lost 4 bases and J lost 9 bases. This CDR3 contains 13 residues. Germline lookup yields CDR1 SGHDT and CDR2 YYEEEE. The rearrangement links TRBV5-6 to TRBJ2-7, with 9 nucleotides matching TRBD1. The receptor comes from a human donor with alopecia areata. This material consisted of CD4+ T cells sorted from blood, taken at week 24, from a patient treated with tofacitinib. The CDR3 reads CASSRPTGGGQYF. The CDR3, as DNA: TGTGCCAGCAGCAGGCCTACAGGGGGCGGGCAGTACTTC.